This T cell receptor (beta chain) was captured by sequencing in a study of blood T cells in healthy people across ages. About the study: Capturing about one barcoded beta molecule per two T cells was achieved by template switching.

This CDR3 has 15 residues. Germline V lookup: CDR1 MNHEY, CDR2 SMNVEV (reference sequence). PBMCs numbering at least 6.5 million were isolated per sample. This clonotype turned up a few times. Its antigen remains unknown. It was with a sample-barcoded 5' primer and a J-beta primer mix that a second PCR of roughly 7 to 12 cycles was run. A template-switch adaptor containing 12 random nucleotides labeled each cDNA molecule. Each CDR3 protein gets one entry after TCRdb re-called the 5' RACE reads with MiXCR. Found here are about 1.4 million distinct CDR3 sequences, 55% to 75% of them singletons; the top ten hold 6.5% to 8.5%. The study, taken as a whole, reports: The lack of PBMC sorting stopped any conclusive naive versus antigen-experienced comparison.

This clonotype originated in a young man in good health. Material for sequencing was blood. The rearrangement uses TRBV27 and TRBJ2-4; D is possibly TRBD1 or TRBD2 (5 bases each). The J call may be faulty, since TRBJ2-7 better matches the DNA end. CDR3 region: CASSGNSDGTGEQYF. As DNA, the CDR3 is TGTGCCAGCAGTGGAAATTCGGATGGGACGGGCGAGCAGTACTTC.